This T cell receptor beta chain was obtained from a study of human versus mouse CDR3 diversity and MHC coevolution. Across the whole study: Valid reads per sample ranged from about 0.6 x 10^7 to 1.7 x 10^7. Study-level points and caveats: Human CDR3s averaged more deletions and insertions than mouse CDR3s.

This clone was counted a single time. Its antigen remains unidentified. Sorting isolated naive CD4 T cells lacking CD45RO and expressing CD62L. The data were produced by immunoSEQ multiplex PCR, yet TCRdb's version contains in-frame clones alone and is incomplete. Of approximately 81,000 clones in the sample, 93% were seen once. The CDR3 consists of 13 residues. Germline CDR1 SGHDT, CDR2 YYEEEE. V lost 2 bases and J lost 6, with 12 bases in between. The rearrangement links TRBV5-6 to TRBJ2-7, with D possibly being TRBD1 (5 bases). Specimen: naive CD4+ T cells from blood. Subset here: CD45RO-negative CD62L-positive naive CD4 T cells. The sequence was collected from a person aged 25 to 75 in good health. This CDR3 is CASSLGRVGEQYF. The CDR3 DNA reads TGTGCCAGCAGCTTAGGCAGGGTAGGCGAGCAGTACTTC.